The rows below give T cell receptor beta chains drawn from one sample of a study of liver allograft versus peripheral blood T cells. TCRdb ran MiXCR on the reads and lists one entry per CDR3 protein. Among around 11,000 distinct CDR3 sequences, about 23% were seen once, and the ten largest hold 1.6%. These receptors were collected from a human patient who had a liver transplant. Some T cells here may be from the graft donor. The CDR3 runs from the conserved cysteine through the conserved F or W. Fields, in order: CDR3 length, J gene, D gene, V gene, CDR3 protein. D genes are given only for firm matches.

16,TRBJ1-2,-,TRBV6-5,CASRPNAGRKNYGYTF
12,TRBJ2-3,-,TRBV7-9,CASSPTTDTQYF
16,TRBJ2-2,TRBD1,TRBV6-5,CASSLTGGAGTGELFF
13,TRBJ1-2,-,TRBV7-3,CASSLSRNYGYTF
15,TRBJ1-5,TRBD1,TRBV24-1,CATSDPRDSNQPQHF
12,TRBJ2-7,-,TRBV18,CASPLRSYEQYF
14,TRBJ1-1,-,TRBV6-5,CASSYSVGGTEAFF
15,TRBJ1-1,-,TRBV20-1,CSARDPRRVNTEAFF
12,TRBJ2-2,-,TRBV6-2/TRBV6-3,CASSSDTGELFF
15,TRBJ1-5,-,TRBV19,CASKMEGVLNQPRHF
14,TRBJ2-1,-,TRBV24-1,CATSDWEGTNEQFF
16,TRBJ2-6,-,TRBV10-3,CAMRQALRPGANVLTF
14,TRBJ1-4,-,TRBV18,CASSVRQSREKLFF
14,TRBJ1-1,-,TRBV6-5,CASSYRTANTEAFF
13,TRBJ1-2,-,TRBV28,CASSFREPYGYTF
13,TRBJ2-1,-,TRBV10-3,CAISLGSRNEQFF
12,TRBJ1-4,-,TRBV6-6,CASRFTNEKLFF
12,TRBJ2-3,-,TRBV20-1,CSASAGPDTQYF